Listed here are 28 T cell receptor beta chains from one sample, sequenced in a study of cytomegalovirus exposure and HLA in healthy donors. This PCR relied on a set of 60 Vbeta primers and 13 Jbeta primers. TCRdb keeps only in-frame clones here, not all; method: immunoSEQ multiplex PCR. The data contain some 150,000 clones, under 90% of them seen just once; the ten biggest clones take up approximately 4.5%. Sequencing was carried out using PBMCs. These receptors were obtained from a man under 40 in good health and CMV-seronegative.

The CDR3 here is CASSELGTSNTEAFF. DNA for the CDR3: TGCGCCAGCAGCGAATTAGGGACATCGAACACTGAAGCTTTCTTT. The chain recombines TRBV5-1 with TRBJ1-1; weak D call: TRBD1 (6 bases). CDR3 length: 15 amino acids. With 4 bases removed from V and 1 base from J, the gap between germline ends came to 14 bases. Germline lookup yields CDR1 SGHRS and CDR2 YFSETQ.

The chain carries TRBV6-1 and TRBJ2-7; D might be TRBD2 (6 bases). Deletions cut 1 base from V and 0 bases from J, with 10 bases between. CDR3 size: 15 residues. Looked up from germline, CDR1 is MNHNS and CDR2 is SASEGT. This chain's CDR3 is CASSEEGGSSYEQYF. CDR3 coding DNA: TGTGCCAGCAGTGAAGAGGGAGGTTCCTCCTACGAGCAGTACTTC.

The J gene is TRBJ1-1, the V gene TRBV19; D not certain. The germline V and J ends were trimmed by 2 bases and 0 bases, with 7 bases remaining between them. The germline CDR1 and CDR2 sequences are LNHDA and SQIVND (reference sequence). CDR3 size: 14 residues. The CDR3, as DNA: TGTGCCAGTAGTATAACGGAGATGAACACTGAAGCTTTCTTT. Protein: CASSITEMNTEAFF. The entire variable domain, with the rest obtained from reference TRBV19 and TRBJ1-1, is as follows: DGGITQSPKYLFRKEGQNVTLSCEQNLNHDAMYWYRQDPGQGLRLIYYSQIVNDFQKGDIAEGYSVSREKKESFPLTVTSAQKNPTAFYLCASSITEMNTEAFFGQGTRLTVV.

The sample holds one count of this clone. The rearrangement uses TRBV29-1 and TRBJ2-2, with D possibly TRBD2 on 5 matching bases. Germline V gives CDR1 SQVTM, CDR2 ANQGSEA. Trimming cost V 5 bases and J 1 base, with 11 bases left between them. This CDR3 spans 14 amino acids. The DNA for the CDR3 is TGCAGCGTTCTGAGCGGAATGAACACCGGGGAGCTGTTTTTT. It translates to CSVLSGMNTGELFF.

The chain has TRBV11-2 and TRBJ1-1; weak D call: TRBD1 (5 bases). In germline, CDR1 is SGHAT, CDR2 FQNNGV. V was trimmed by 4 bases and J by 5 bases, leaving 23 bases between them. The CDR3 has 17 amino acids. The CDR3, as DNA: TGTGCCAGCAGCTCAGGACCACACAGGCGAGTAGGGACTGAAGCTTTCTTT. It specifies CASSSGPHRRVGTEAFF. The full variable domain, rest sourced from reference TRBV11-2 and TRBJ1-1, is EAGVAQSPRYKIIEKRQSVAFWCNPISGHATLYWYQQILGQGPKLLIQFQNNGVVDDSQLPKDRFSAERLKGVDSTLKIQPAKLEDSAVYLCASSSGPHRRVGTEAFFGQGTRLTVV.

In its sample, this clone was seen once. CDR3 nucleotide sequence: TGTGCCAGCAGTTCGCGGGGGGTCCAAGAGACCCAGTACTTC. It codes for CASSSRGVQETQYF. This sequence joins TRBV6-6 and TRBJ2-5, with 8 positions matching TRBD2. The CDR3 is made up of 14 amino acids. Trimming took 4 bases from V and 1 from J; bases not matched to a gene: 2. Germline V gives CDR1 MNHNY, CDR2 SVGAGI (reference sequence).

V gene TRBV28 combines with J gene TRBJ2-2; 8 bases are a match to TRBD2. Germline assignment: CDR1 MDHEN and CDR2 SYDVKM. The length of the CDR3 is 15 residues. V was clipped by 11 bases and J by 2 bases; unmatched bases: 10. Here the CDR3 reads CAATSGGFNTGELFF. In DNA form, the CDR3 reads TGTGCCGCCACGAGCGGGGGCTTTAACACCGGGGAGCTGTTTTTT. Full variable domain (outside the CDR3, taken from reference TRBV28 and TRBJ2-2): DVKVTQSSRYLVKRTGEKVFLECVQDMDHENMFWYRQDPGLGLRLIYFSYDVKMKEKGDIPEGYSVSREKKERFSLILESASTNQTSMYLCAATSGGFNTGELFFGEGSRLTVL.

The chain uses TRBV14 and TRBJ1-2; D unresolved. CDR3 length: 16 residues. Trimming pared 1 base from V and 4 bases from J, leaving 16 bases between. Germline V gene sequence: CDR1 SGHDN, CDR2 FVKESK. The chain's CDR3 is CASSQGFPGRLYGYTF. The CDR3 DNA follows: TGTGCCAGCAGCCAAGGATTCCCAGGCCGCCTCTATGGCTACACCTTC.

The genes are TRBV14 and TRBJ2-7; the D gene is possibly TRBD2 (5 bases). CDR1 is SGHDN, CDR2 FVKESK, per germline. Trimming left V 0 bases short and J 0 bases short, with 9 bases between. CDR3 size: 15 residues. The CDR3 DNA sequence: TGTGCCAGCAGCCAAGATATGGGGAGCTCCTACGAGCAGTACTTC. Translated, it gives CASSQDMGSSYEQYF. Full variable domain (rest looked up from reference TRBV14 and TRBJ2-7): EAGVTQFPSHSVIEKGQTVTLRCDPISGHDNLYWYRRVMGKEIKFLLHFVKESKQDESGMPNNRFLAERTGGTYSTLKVQPAELEDSGVYFCASSQDMGSSYEQYFGPGTRLTVT.

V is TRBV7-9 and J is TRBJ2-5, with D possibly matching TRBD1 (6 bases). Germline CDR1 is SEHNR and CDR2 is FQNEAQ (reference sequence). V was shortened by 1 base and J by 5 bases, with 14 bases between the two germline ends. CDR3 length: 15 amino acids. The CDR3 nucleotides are TGTGCCAGCAGCTTAGGGTACAGGGTCGAGGAGACCCAGTACTTC. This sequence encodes CASSLGYRVEETQYF.

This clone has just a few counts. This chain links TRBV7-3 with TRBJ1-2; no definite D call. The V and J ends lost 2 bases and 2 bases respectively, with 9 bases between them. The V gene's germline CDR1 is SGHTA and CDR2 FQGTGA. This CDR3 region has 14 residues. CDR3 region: CASSLGPGNYGYTF. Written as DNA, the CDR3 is TGTGCCAGCAGCTTAGGACCGGGGAACTATGGCTACACCTTC. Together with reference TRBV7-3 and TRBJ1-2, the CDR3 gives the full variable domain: GAGVSQTPSNKVTEKGKYVELRCDPISGHTALYWYRQSLGQGPEFLIYFQGTGAADDSGLPNDRFFAVRPEGSVSTLKIQRTERGDSAVYLCASSLGPGNYGYTFGSGTRLTVV.

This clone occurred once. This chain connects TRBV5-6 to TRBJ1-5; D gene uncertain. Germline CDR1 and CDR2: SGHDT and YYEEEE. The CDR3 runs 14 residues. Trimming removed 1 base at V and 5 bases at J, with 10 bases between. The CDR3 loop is CASSLKEYDQPQHF. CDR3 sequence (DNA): TGTGCCAGCAGCTTGAAAGAGTACGATCAGCCCCAGCATTTT.

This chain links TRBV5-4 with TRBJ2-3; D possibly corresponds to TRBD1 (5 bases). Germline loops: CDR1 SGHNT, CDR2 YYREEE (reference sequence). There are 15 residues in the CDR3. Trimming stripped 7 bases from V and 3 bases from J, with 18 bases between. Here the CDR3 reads CASRIGVGRTDTQYF. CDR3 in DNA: TGTGCCAGCCGGATAGGGGTAGGCCGAACAGATACGCAGTATTTT.

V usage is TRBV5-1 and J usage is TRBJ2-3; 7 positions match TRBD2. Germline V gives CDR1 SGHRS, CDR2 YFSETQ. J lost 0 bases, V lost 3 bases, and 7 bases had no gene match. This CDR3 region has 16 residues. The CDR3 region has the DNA TGCGCCAGCAGCTCCCGACTAGCAGGGAGCACAGATACGCAGTATTTT. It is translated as CASSSRLAGSTDTQYF. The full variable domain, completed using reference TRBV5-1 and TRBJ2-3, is KAGVTQTPRYLIKTRGQQVTLSCSPISGHRSVSWYQQTPGQGLQFLFEYFSETQRNKGNFPGRFSGRQFSNSRSEMNVSTLELGDSALYLCASSSRLAGSTDTQYFGPGTRLTVL.

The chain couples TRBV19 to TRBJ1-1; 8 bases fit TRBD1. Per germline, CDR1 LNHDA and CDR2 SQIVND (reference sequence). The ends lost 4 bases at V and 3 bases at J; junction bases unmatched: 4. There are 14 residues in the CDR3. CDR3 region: CASSKTGEDTEAFF. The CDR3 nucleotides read TGTGCCAGTAGTAAGACAGGGGAGGACACTGAAGCTTTCTTT.

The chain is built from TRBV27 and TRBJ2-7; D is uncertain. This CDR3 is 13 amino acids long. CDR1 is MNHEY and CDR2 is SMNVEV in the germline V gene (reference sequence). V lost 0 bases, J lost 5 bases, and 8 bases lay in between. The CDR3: CASSLSNFHEQYF. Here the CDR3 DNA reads TGTGCCAGCAGTTTATCGAACTTCCACGAGCAGTACTTC.

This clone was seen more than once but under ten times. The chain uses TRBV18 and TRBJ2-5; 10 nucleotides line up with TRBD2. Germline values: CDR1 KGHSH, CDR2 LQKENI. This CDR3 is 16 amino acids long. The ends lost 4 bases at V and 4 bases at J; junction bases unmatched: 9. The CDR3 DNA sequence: TGTGCCAGCTCACAGCTCAGCGGGGGGGCCAGAGAGACCCAGTACTTC. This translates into CASSQLSGGARETQYF.

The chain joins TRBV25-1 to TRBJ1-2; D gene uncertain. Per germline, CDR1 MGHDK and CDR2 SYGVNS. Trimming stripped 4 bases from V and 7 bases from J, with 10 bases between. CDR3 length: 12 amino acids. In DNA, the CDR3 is TGTGCCAGCAGTGGCCCGGTCGGTGGCTACACCTTC. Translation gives CASSGPVGGYTF.

The CDR3 loop reads CASRPSGTGRNTIYF. The DNA of the CDR3 is TGTGCCAGCAGACCAAGCGGGACAGGTAGAAACACCATATATTTT. This chain uses TRBV6-1 with TRBJ1-3; 8 bases line up with TRBD1. This CDR3 region has 15 residues. The ends lost 6 bases at V and 5 bases at J; junction bases unmatched: 9. Germline loops: CDR1 MNHNS, CDR2 SASEGT.

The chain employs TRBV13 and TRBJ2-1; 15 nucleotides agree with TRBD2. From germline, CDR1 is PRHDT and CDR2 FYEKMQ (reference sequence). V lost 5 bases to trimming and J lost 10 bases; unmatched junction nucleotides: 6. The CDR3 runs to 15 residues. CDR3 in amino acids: CASSPGTSGRREQFF. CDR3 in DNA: TGTGCCAGCAGCCCAGGGACTAGCGGGAGGCGCGAGCAGTTCTTC.

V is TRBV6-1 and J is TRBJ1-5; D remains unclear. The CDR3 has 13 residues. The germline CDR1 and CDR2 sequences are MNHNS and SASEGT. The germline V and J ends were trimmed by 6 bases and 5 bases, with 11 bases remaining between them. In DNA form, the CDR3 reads TGTGCCAGCAGCCCCGGGTGGGATCAGCCCCAGCATTTT. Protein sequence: CASSPGWDQPQHF.

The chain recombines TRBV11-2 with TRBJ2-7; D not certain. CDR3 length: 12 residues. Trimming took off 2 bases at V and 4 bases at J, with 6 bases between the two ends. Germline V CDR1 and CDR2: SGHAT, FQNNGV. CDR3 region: CASSLLRYEQYF. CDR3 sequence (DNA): TGTGCCAGCAGCTTACTGAGGTACGAGCAGTACTTC. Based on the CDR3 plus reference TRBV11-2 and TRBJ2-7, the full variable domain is EAGVAQSPRYKIIEKRQSVAFWCNPISGHATLYWYQQILGQGPKLLIQFQNNGVVDDSQLPKDRFSAERLKGVDSTLKIQPAKLEDSAVYLCASSLLRYEQYFGPGTRLTVT.

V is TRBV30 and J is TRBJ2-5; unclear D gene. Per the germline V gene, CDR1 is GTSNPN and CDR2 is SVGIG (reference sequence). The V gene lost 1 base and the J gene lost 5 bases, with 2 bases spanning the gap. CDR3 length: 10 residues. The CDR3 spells CAWSAETQYF. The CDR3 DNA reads TGTGCCTGGAGTGCGGAGACCCAGTACTTC.

CDR3 nucleotide sequence: TGTGCCAGCACATCACAGGGGGGCGAGCAGTACTTC. As protein: CASTSQGGEQYF. V usage is TRBV28 and J usage is TRBJ2-7; 8 nucleotides align to TRBD1. Germline CDR1 and CDR2: MDHEN and SYDVKM. After removal of 7 bases from V and 6 bases from J, the junction contained 5 bases not matched to a gene. The CDR3 totals 12 residues.

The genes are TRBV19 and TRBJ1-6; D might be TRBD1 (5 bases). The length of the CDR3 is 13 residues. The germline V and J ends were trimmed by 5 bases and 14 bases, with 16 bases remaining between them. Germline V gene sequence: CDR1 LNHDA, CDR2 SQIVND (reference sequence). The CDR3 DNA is TGTGCCAGTAGTCCGGGGGGGTTAATGGCCCTCCACTTT. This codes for CASSPGGLMALHF.

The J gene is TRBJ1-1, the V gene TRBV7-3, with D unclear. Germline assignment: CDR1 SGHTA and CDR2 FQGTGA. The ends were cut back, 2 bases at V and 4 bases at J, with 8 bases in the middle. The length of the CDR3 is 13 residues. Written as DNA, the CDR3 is TGTGCCAGCAGCTTAGGAGGAACCACTGAAGCTTTCTTT. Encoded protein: CASSLGGTTEAFF.

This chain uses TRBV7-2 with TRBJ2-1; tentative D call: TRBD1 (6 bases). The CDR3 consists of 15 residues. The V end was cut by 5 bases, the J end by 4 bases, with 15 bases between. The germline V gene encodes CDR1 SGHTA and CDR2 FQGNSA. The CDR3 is CASSRGGPGYNEQFF. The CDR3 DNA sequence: TGTGCCAGCAGCCGAGGGGGTCCCGGGTACAATGAGCAGTTCTTC.

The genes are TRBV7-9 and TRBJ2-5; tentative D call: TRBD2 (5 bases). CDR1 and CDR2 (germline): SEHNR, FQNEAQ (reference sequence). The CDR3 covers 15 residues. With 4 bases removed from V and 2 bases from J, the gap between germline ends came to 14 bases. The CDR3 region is CASSSAVTRQETQYF. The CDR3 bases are TGTGCCAGCAGCTCAGCGGTAACTCGACAAGAGACCCAGTACTTC.